Detailed here is one T cell receptor beta chain. The table came from immunoSEQ multiplex PCR; TCRdb's copy has only in-frame clones and leaves some out. Of 150,000 to 200,000 clones in the sample, over 75% are singletons; the top ten hold 0.5% to 0.6%. This CDR3 is 16 amino acids long. CDR1 and CDR2 (germline): LGHDT, YNNKEL (reference sequence). The V segment lost 3 bases and the J segment 1 base; nucleotides outside the gene matches: 2. The data are from a study of blood T cell repertoires in COVID-19. The V call is TRBV3-1 (or the pseudogene TRBV3-2), the J call TRBJ1-3; 11 bases align to TRBD1. The specimen sequenced was peripheral blood. The receptor's source is a man aged 50 to 59 with acute or convalescent COVID-19. CDR3 bases: TGTGCCAGCAGCCATTGGGACAGGGGGTCTGGAAACACCATATATTTT. Protein product: CASSHWDRGSGNTIYF.